This TCR beta chain was recovered during a study of cytomegalovirus exposure and HLA in healthy donors. The donors were members of the approximately 120-subject validation cohort (separate from the approximately 650-subject first cohort). Clones were read by immunoSEQ multiplex PCR, and TCRdb kept only the in-frame ones, dropping some. This sample carries about 88,000 clones, approximately 88% of them seen once, and the ten largest clones take around 10%. Germline lookup yields CDR1 MNHEY and CDR2 SMNVEV (reference sequence). The CDR3 length is 16 residues. V shed 6 bases, J shed 3 bases, and the junction held 4 bases outside the gene matches. General study results and limits: The authors listed 164 TCR beta chains as cytomegalovirus-associated. Under in vitro conditions, three CMV-associated chains were confirmed as specific for CMV antigens.

Comment on this clone: The antigen is not known.

The chain has TRBV27 and TRBJ1-6; 11 bases line up with TRBD1. Sequencing used PBMCs. This clonotype was sampled from a woman aged 18-29 years in good health and CMV-seropositive. In DNA, the CDR3 is TGTGCCAGCAGCGGGACAGGGGGGTTCTATAATTCACCCCTCCACTTT. Its protein is CASSGTGGFYNSPLHF.